This T cell receptor (beta chain) was sequenced during a study of blood T cell repertoires in COVID-19. Study as a whole: Material from acute and convalescent COVID-19 was sourced from the United States, Italy and Spain. PBMCs, B-cell-depleted T cells, or T cells provided the cDNA or gDNA that made up the material.

Measured with immunoSEQ multiplex PCR; TCRdb has only the in-frame clones, and not every one. The sample carries approximately 130,000 clones, over 80% recorded once. Germline assignment: CDR1 GTSNPN and CDR2 SVGIG (reference sequence). The junction had 5 bases not matched to a gene; V was cut back by 4 bases and J by 1 base. The CDR3 covers 14 residues. All enrollees were roughly 18 to 100 years old and from about 25 US areas. Assignment of participants to cohorts was predicated upon participant-reported clinical history. This TCR was recovered from a man aged 25-45 years who had recovered from COVID-19. The specimen was PBMCs or T cells enriched from blood (not recorded which). The chain employs TRBV30 and TRBJ2-7; 9 positions match TRBD1. DNA of the CDR3: TGTGCCTGGATAAGGACAGGGGCTTCCTACGAGCAGTACTTC. Encoded protein: CAWIRTGASYEQYF.